The rows below give T cell receptor beta chains drawn from one sample of a study of ipilimumab plus nivolumab after autologous stem cell transplantation. Assay: immunoSEQ multiplex PCR; the TCRdb copy retains only in-frame clones and omits some. The table shows roughly 17,000 clones, with roughly three quarters occurring only once. Specimen: PBMCs, collected in a trial of ipilimumab plus nivolumab as post-transplant consolidation. The receptors derive from a male donor with diffuse large B-cell lymphoma. Both conserved end residues are part of each CDR3. The D gene is left open where the match is weak. Clone sizes are given selectively: once, few, many, or a class where the clone is expanded.

TRBJ1-3 | . | TRBV7-6 | . | CASSLTEAGNTIYF | TGTGCCAGCAGCTTAACGGAAGCTGGAAACACCATATATTTT
TRBJ1-5 | . | TRBV2 | . | CASSDMGVWNQPQHF | TGTGCCAGCAGTGATATGGGGGTTTGGAATCAGCCCCAGCATTTT
TRBJ2-1 | . | TRBV11-2 | . | CASSKTPTYNEQFF | TGTGCCAGCAGCAAAACACCCACCTACAATGAGCAGTTCTTC
TRBJ2-7 | . | TRBV30 | . | CAWTGPLTNYEQYF | TGTGCCTGGACCGGTCCCCTTACCAACTACGAGCAGTACTTC
TRBJ1-1 | . | TRBV15 | . | CATSRDLGLNTEAFF | TGTGCCACCAGCAGAGACTTGGGGTTGAACACTGAAGCTTTCTTT
TRBJ2-7 | . | TRBV7-8 | TRBD1 | CASSTGTASYEQYF | TGTGCCAGCAGCACCGGGACAGCAAGCTACGAGCAGTACTTC
TRBJ1-5 | . | TRBV19 | TRBD1 | CASSPPGQGAYQPQHF | TGTGCCAGTAGTCCCCCAGGACAGGGGGCCTATCAGCCCCAGCATTTT
TRBJ2-7 | . | TRBV7-3 | . | CASSLPRGQMPYEQYF | TGTGCCAGCAGCCTACCCCGGGGCCAAATGCCCTACGAGCAGTACTTC
TRBJ1-1 | . | TRBV30 | . | CAWSNTWGARTMNTEAFF | TGTGCCTGGAGCAACACATGGGGGGCGCGAACAATGAACACTGAAGCTTTCTTT
TRBJ2-1 | . | TRBV14 | TRBD2 | CASSQEAQRDQFF | TGTGCCAGCAGCCAAGAAGCCCAGCGGGACCAGTTCTTC
TRBJ2-1 | . | TRBV5-4 | . | CASSLAVWTNNEQFF | TGTGCCAGCAGCTTGGCCGTTTGGACCAACAATGAGCAGTTCTTC
TRBJ2-7 | . | TRBV27 | TRBD1 | CASSISGTGINEQYF | TGTGCCAGCAGTATCTCCGGGACAGGGATAAACGAGCAGTACTTC
TRBJ1-4 | . | TRBV5-1 | . | CASSPLGTTNEKLFF | TGCGCCAGCAGCCCCTTGGGCACAACTAATGAAAAACTGTTTTTT
TRBJ1-3 | medium-sized | TRBV4-1 | . | CASSQEYLSGNTIYF | TGCGCCAGCAGCCAAGAGTACCTCTCTGGAAACACCATATATTTT
TRBJ1-1 | . | TRBV2 | . | CASSEWQGNTEAFF | TGTGCCAGCAGTGAGTGGCAGGGGAACACTGAAGCTTTCTTT
TRBJ1-3 | few | TRBV10-2 | TRBD1 | CASQDRGGNTIYF | TGCGCCAGCCAAGACAGGGGGGGAAACACCATATATTTT
TRBJ2-3 | . | TRBV19 | TRBD2 | CASRGGATYTDTQYF | TGTGCCAGTAGGGGAGGGGCCACGTACACAGATACGCAGTATTTT
TRBJ2-2 | once | TRBV7-9 | . | CASTPGRGLRTGELFF | TGTGCCAGCACCCCTGGGAGAGGGTTGAGGACCGGGGAGCTGTTTTTT
TRBJ2-7 | . | TRBV28 | TRBD1 | CASRGTGGYEQYF | TGTGCCAGCAGAGGGACAGGGGGCTACGAGCAGTACTTC
TRBJ1-2 | . | TRBV2 | . | CASRPQVTNYGYTF | TGTGCCAGCAGACCCCAGGTTACTAACTATGGCTACACCTTC
TRBJ1-6 | . | TRBV18 | . | CASSPRRDSPLHF | TGTGCCAGCTCACCAAGGAGAGATTCACCCCTCCACTTT
TRBJ1-2 | few | TRBV7-9 | . | CASSFQSYGYTF | TGTGCCAGCAGCTTCCAGTCCTATGGCTACACCTTC
TRBJ2-3 | . | TRBV30 | TRBD2 | CAWSGGLAGLATQYF | TGTGCCTGGAGCGGGGGACTAGCGGGGTTAGCTACGCAGTATTTT
TRBJ1-1 | . | TRBV7-3 | . | CASGVGVGTEAFF | TGTGCCAGCGGGGTAGGGGTGGGGACTGAAGCTTTCTTT
TRBJ2-7 | . | TRBV2 | TRBD1 | CAGAGTGAYGQYF | TGTGCCGGGGCTGGGACAGGGGCGTATGGGCAGTACTTC
TRBJ1-1 | . | TRBV11-1 | . | CASSRERGYEAFF | TGTGCCAGCAGCCGAGAGAGGGGCTATGAAGCTTTCTTT
TRBJ1-1 | . | TRBV5-1 | . | CASSLQGMGDTEAFF | TGCGCCAGCAGCTTGCAGGGGATGGGGGACACTGAAGCTTTCTTT
TRBJ2-7 | . | TRBV27 | TRBD2 | CASSPSHGGRAYEQYF | TGTGCCAGCAGTCCCTCCCACGGCGGGAGGGCCTACGAGCAGTACTTC
TRBJ2-7 | few | TRBV5-6 | TRBD1 | CASSTDRGEVEQYF | TGTGCCAGCAGCACAGACAGGGGGGAAGTCGAGCAGTACTTC